This T cell receptor beta chain was sequenced for a study of CD8 T cells in Susac syndrome. The length of the CDR3 is 15 residues. From germline, CDR1 is LNHDA and CDR2 SQIVND (reference sequence). V was clipped by 5 bases and J by 4 bases, with 14 bases between them. About 0.45 to 1 ug RNA was reverse transcribed with random hexamers. With immunoSEQ multiplex PCR, TCR beta CDR3 was amplified across 54 Vbeta and 13 Jbeta. In TCRdb, the immunoSEQ multiplex PCR reads were re-called with MiXCR into one record per CDR3 protein. The repertoire has about 250,000 distinct CDR3 sequences, just under 95% of them found once; the top ten carry 0.065% to 0.08%. This clonotype was found once. Sequencing of TCR beta was undertaken in CD8+ and CD4+ T cells derived from blood. While CD8+ and CD4+ T cells were isolated negatively, TEMRA cells were enriched by FACS.

The source of this sequence is a human donor with multiple sclerosis. The sample comprised CD4+ T cells from PBMCs. The V gene is TRBV19, the J gene TRBJ2-2, with D uncertain. The CDR3: CASSPGARSTGELFF. CDR3 DNA sequence: TGTGCCAGTAGTCCCGGTGCAAGGAGCACCGGGGAGCTGTTTTTT.